The subject of this entry is one T cell receptor (beta chain). Trimming at V came to 4 bases and at J to 2 bases, leaving 7 bases not matched to a gene. The germline gives CDR1 SQVTM, CDR2 ANQGSEA. This CDR3 is built from 16 residues. The sample belongs to a study of blood T cells in healthy people across ages. It was with a sample-barcoded 5' primer and a J-beta primer mix that a second PCR of roughly 7 to 12 cycles was run. Each CDR3 protein gets one entry after TCRdb re-called the 5' RACE reads with MiXCR. Of roughly 1.9 million distinct CDR3 sequences detected, about 39% appear once; the ten largest clones hold approximately 22%.

Sequences were obtained from blood. The chain links TRBV29-1 to TRBJ2-7; TRBD2 aligns across 14 bases. The receptor comes from a human donor in good health. CDR3 sequence: CSVGGLAGAETYEQYF. In nucleotides, the CDR3 is TGCAGCGTTGGGGGACTAGCGGGGGCCGAAACCTACGAGCAGTACTTC.